The clone carrying this TCR beta chain was picked up many times. The data were obtained in a study of patients and donors after allogeneic stem cell transplantation. MiXCR was run by TCRdb on the RT-PCR reads, yielding one entry per CDR3 protein. The table lists fewer than 250,000 distinct CDR3 sequences, 13% to 15% of them singletons, with approximately 10% in the top ten. Trimming cost V 3 bases and J 3 bases; bases outside gene matches: 4. The CDR3 loop spans 15 amino acids. This TCR was sampled from a human donor who was either an allogeneic HSCT recipient or a stem cell or donor lymphocyte infusion donor (not recorded which). It is not recorded whose cells these are; they may come from a transplant donor. Sequencing was performed on blood, either unsorted or a sorted T cell fraction (not recorded which). The V and J genes are TRBV12-3 or TRBV12-4 and TRBJ2-5, with 10 bases matching TRBD2. The CDR3: CASSFRTSGKETQYF. CDR3 in DNA: TGTGCCAGCAGTTTTCGGACTAGCGGCAAAGAGACCCAGTACTTC.